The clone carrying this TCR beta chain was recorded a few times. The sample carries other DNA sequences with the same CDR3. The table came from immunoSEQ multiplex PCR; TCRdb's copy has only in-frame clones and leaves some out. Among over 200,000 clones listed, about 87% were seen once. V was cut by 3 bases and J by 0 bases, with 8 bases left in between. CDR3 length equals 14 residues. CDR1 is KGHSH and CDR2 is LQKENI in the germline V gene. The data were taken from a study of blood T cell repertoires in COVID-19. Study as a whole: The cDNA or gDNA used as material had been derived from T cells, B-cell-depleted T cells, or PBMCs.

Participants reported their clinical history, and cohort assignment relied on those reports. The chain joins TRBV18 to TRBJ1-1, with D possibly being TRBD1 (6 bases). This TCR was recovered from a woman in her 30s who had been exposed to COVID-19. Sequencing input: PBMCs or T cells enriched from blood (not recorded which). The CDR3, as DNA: TGTGCCAGCTCACCCGGGACACTGAACACTGAAGCTTTCTTT. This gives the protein CASSPGTLNTEAFF.